One T cell receptor (beta chain) is described in this entry. What it binds is unknown. This sample was included in a study of shared clonotypes between healthy human individuals. Regarding the study as a whole: Exclusively blood specimens were collected; tissue repertoires likely differ.

Data came from immunoSEQ multiplex PCR; TCRdb stores just in-frame clones and leaves some out. This table has about a million clones, roughly 80% appearing once. This CDR3 has 13 residues. Germline V CDR1 and CDR2: MNHNS, SASEGT. Deletions cut 3 bases from V and 6 bases from J, with 11 bases between. V usage is TRBV6-1 and J usage is TRBJ1-1; no clear D. This TCR was recovered from a man aged 18 to 29 in good health. The specimen was memory CD4+ T cells sorted from blood. The subset is: CD45RA-negative fraction. CDR3 loop: CASSDLGRAEAFF. The CDR3 bases are TGTGCCAGCAGTGACCTCGGACGGGCTGAAGCTTTCTTT.